The 15 T cell receptor beta chains in this list originate from one sample, sequenced in a study of cytomegalovirus exposure and HLA in healthy donors. The PCR contained 60 Vbeta and 13 Jbeta primers. The method was immunoSEQ multiplex PCR; TCRdb's version includes in-frame clones alone and lacks a portion of them. The sample lists tens of thousands of clones, about 77% seen once, with under 3.5% in the top ten. The sample taken for sequencing was PBMCs. Receptors originate from a woman aged 40 to 50 in good health and CMV-seropositive.

The chain links TRBV15 to TRBJ2-5, with D maybe TRBD2 (5 bases). Trimming removed 5 bases from V and 1 base from J, with 17 bases in between. The CDR3 is made up of 16 amino acids. Per germline, CDR1 LNHNV and CDR2 YYDKDF (reference sequence). The CDR3 DNA reads TGTGCCACCAGCGGGCGGGTCCAGCGGATCCAAGAGACCCAGTACTTC. Translation: CATSGRVQRIQETQYF. The whole variable domain, filled in from reference TRBV15 and TRBJ2-5, reads DAMVIQNPRYQVTQFGKPVTLSCSQTLNHNVMYWYQQKSSQAPKLLFHYYDKDFNNEADTPDNFQSRRPNTSFCFLDIRSPGLGDTAMYLCATSGRVQRIQETQYFGPGTRLLVL.

The J gene is TRBJ2-5, the V gene TRBV7-6, with a possible D match to TRBD2 (6 bases). V lost 1 base to trimming and J lost 5 bases, with 11 bases between them. The CDR3 covers 14 residues. CDR1 SGHVS and CDR2 FNYEAQ come from the germline V gene. CDR3: CASSLEWGVETQYF. CDR3 sequence (DNA): TGTGCCAGCAGCTTAGAATGGGGGGTCGAGACCCAGTACTTC.

This clone was detected once. The rearrangement links TRBV19 to TRBJ1-6; 10 bases are a match to TRBD1. Germline trimming cut 3 bases from V and 11 bases from J; bases unmatched to any gene: 4. CDR3 length: 14 residues. Germline V lookup: CDR1 LNHDA, CDR2 SQIVND (reference sequence). CDR3 residues: CASSMGQGSTPLHF. CDR3 DNA sequence: TGTGCCAGTAGTATGGGACAGGGGTCGACACCCCTCCACTTT.

The chain couples TRBV5-5 to TRBJ2-2; the D is unclear. Germline-derived CDR1 and CDR2 are SGHKS and YYEKEE (reference sequence). There are 16 residues in the CDR3. V shed 4 bases and J shed 4 bases, with 17 bases lying between them. DNA of the CDR3: TGTGCCAGCAGCCCCGAGGCAAGGATTCCCACCGGGGAGCTGTTTTTT. Protein sequence: CASSPEARIPTGELFF.

This sequence joins TRBV9 and TRBJ1-2, with a tentative D call TRBD1 (6 bases). CDR1 and CDR2 from the germline V gene are SGDLS and YYNGEE. Trimming removed 3 bases at V and 6 bases at J, with 9 bases between. This CDR3 is 12 amino acids long. Here the CDR3 DNA reads TGTGCCAGCAGCGACAGGGCACATGGCTACACCTTC. Protein product: CASSDRAHGYTF.

The table lists this clone with a few counts. The chain links TRBV19 to TRBJ1-2; D gene uncertain. CDR1 and CDR2 (germline): LNHDA, SQIVND (reference sequence). V shed 3 bases and J shed 4 bases, with 6 bases lying between them. The CDR3 runs 12 residues. The CDR3 spells CASSISVYGYTF. The CDR3 DNA reads TGTGCCAGTAGTATTTCAGTCTATGGCTACACCTTC.

The chain is built from TRBV6-1 and TRBJ1-1; tentatively, D is TRBD1 (6 bases). Germline V gene sequence: CDR1 MNHNS, CDR2 SASEGT. V was shortened by 7 bases and J by 3 bases, with 15 bases between the two germline ends. This CDR3 spans 14 amino acids. CDR3 residues: CASTIDRTYTEAFF. Here the CDR3 DNA reads TGTGCCAGCACCATAGACAGGACCTACACTGAAGCTTTCTTT.

This clone was counted a few times. This chain links TRBV2 with TRBJ1-1, with D perhaps matching TRBD1 (6 bases). The V gene lost 7 bases and the J gene lost 0 bases, with 9 bases spanning the gap. Per germline, CDR1 SNHLY and CDR2 FYNNEI. This CDR3 is 13 amino acids long. For the CDR3, the DNA is TGTGCCAGCATCCGGGACATGAACACTGAAGCTTTCTTT. This codes for CASIRDMNTEAFF.

J is TRBJ2-5 and V is TRBV7-2; D not certain. V dropped 2 bases and J dropped 5 bases, with 6 bases sitting between them. This CDR3 has 12 amino acids. Germline V gene lookup returns CDR1 SGHTA and CDR2 FQGNSA. CDR3 nucleotide sequence: TGTGCCAGCAGCTTATCGGTCGAGACCCAGTACTTC. Protein: CASSLSVETQYF.

V usage is TRBV6-5 and J usage is TRBJ1-1; 10 positions agree with TRBD1. V lost 3 bases, J lost 5 bases, and 6 bases stayed unmatched. The CDR3 runs 15 residues. The germline V gene encodes CDR1 MNHEY and CDR2 SVGAGI. The CDR3 is CASSYWGTGETEAFF. In DNA, the CDR3 is TGTGCCAGCAGTTATTGGGGGACAGGGGAAACTGAAGCTTTCTTT.

The V and J genes are TRBV29-1 and TRBJ2-7, with a possible D match to TRBD1 (6 bases). V lost 6 bases to trimming and J lost 3 bases, with 12 bases between them. This CDR3 is built from 12 residues. Germline CDR1 reads SQVTM; CDR2 reads ANQGSEA. CDR3 sequence reads: CSVGIGGYEQYF. Written as DNA, the CDR3 is TGCAGCGTGGGGATAGGGGGCTACGAGCAGTACTTC.

This clone has just a few counts. The V call is TRBV19, the J call TRBJ1-5, with 7 bases fitting TRBD1. The germline V gene has CDR1 LNHDA and CDR2 SQIVND (reference sequence). Germline trimming cut 5 bases from V and 3 bases from J; bases unmatched to any gene: 1. The CDR3 has 13 residues. The CDR3 DNA reads TGTGCCAGTAGTGACAGGGTCAATCAGCCCCAGCATTTT. Its translation: CASSDRVNQPQHF.

The CDR3 bases are TGTGCCAGCAGCTCCGGGACAGGGAACGGAAACACCATATATTTT. This codes for CASSSGTGNGNTIYF. V usage is TRBV5-4 and J usage is TRBJ1-3, with 9 nucleotides matching TRBD1. The germline gives CDR1 SGHNT, CDR2 YYREEE (reference sequence). This CDR3 contains 15 residues. V was pared by 3 bases and J by 4 bases, with 5 bases of the junction left unmatched.

This chain links TRBV6-5 with TRBJ1-5; D is possibly TRBD1 (5 bases). With 2 bases removed from V and 5 bases from J, the gap between germline ends came to 13 bases. Germline CDR1 is MNHEY and CDR2 is SVGAGI. The CDR3 extends over 15 amino acids. The CDR3 DNA reads TGTGCCAGCAGTTACCGGGCAGGGAAGGATCAGCCCCAGCATTTT. It yields the protein CASSYRAGKDQPQHF.

The V and J genes are TRBV10-3 and TRBJ2-1; 11 positions match TRBD1. J gave up 5 bases and V 3 bases, and 3 bases lay outside the gene matches. Germline V gives CDR1 ENHRY, CDR2 SYGVKD. This CDR3 has 15 amino acids. The CDR3 protein is CAISEGQGAHNEQFF. The CDR3 region has the DNA TGTGCCATCAGTGAAGGACAGGGGGCCCACAATGAGCAGTTCTTC.